This entry describes one T cell receptor (beta chain). This clone has only one observation. Its antigen is still unknown. No per-base quality is available; no much larger clone lies one base away. TCR CDR3 regions were amplified from genomic DNA by multiplex PCR using the deep immunoSEQ assay. Extracted genomic DNA from each cell subset was distributed evenly across all wells of several immunoSEQ 96-well plates, and each plate was treated as a replicate. For sorted subsets, 200 to 250 ng genomic DNA, equal to some 28,000 T cell genomes, was loaded into each replicate PCR. Purified libraries were measured with a Qubit 3.0 fluorometer, size-checked on a Bioanalyzer 2100, and measured again with the KAPA Library Quantification kit. Every immunoSEQ 96-well plate was sequenced on a dedicated single-read 150-cycle Illumina NextSeq 550 flow cell. For the original study's pipeline: Because only junctional sequences without quality scores were contained in the immunoSEQ output, filtering matching that applied to full-length reads could not be performed. To assign V/J genes and CDR3, sequences were annotated against IMGT germline references using PyIR, a Python wrapper for IgBLAST v1.9. Reads with weak V/J assignments (E-value above 1e-6), missing CDR3, stop codons, out-of-frame junctions, or ambiguous translated residues were removed. V3J clonotypes were defined as sequences sharing an identical inferred V gene, J gene, and CDR3 amino acid sequence. The percentage overlap between two repertoires was calculated by dividing the number of shared unique clonotypes by the size of the smaller repertoire. RTK rarefaction, the Chao1 estimator, and Recon v2.1 estimates of unobserved clonotypes were used to assess repertoire richness. Generation probabilities were computed with OLGA for all TCRbeta clonotypes obtained by the gDNA method from four donors. This immuneACCESS table, as held by TCRdb, lists in-frame sequences with V and J called but not all clones. Of the missing ones, under half trace to an unresolved V gene in checked studies; the others have no known cause. V and J calls and clone size come straight from that table; D and trimming were deduced from the DNA. In all, the sample holds more than 400,000 clones, and 90% to 97% of those were seen once. The ten largest account for roughly 0.06% of the sample.

CDR1 and CDR2 are drawn from the germline V gene: SGHAT, FQNNGV. The V end loses 6 bases and the J end loses 5 bases, and a stretch of 16 bases separates them. The CDR3 runs 15 residues from the cysteine to the phenylalanine. The entry retains the CDR3 DNA only, 45 bases that are in frame from base 1. Donors were healthy HIV-negative adults with no recently reported acute infections or vaccinations. Every donor was a Caucasian adult living in Nashville, Tennessee, USA. CD4+ T cells were enriched by magnetic negative selection; naive cells were then positively selected on CD45RA, and the negative fraction formed the memory subset. After blood collection by leukapheresis, PBMCs were isolated using Ficoll-Histopaque density gradient centrifugation and then cryopreserved in the vapor phase of liquid nitrogen. Purity and quantity of every magnetically sorted T cell population were checked by analytical flow cytometry. From each sorted fraction, genomic DNA was isolated and quantified by UV absorbance on a Nanodrop 2000c.

These data are taken from a study of shared clonotypes between healthy human individuals (TCRdb year 2020). About the study as a whole: A couple of women and a few men aged 18 to 49 years were included in the cohort. For each donor, CD4 naive and CD4 memory were each given three plates, CD8 naive was given two plates, and CD8 memory was given one plate. To estimate repertoire size and how much clonotypes are shared between individuals, the study performed deep sequencing of blood TCR repertoires from about 5 healthy adults. Different laboratories and diverse techniques were used to prepare libraries and sequence TCR repertoires, to increase sequencing depth and limit assay-specific biases. Per donor, leukapheresis produced somewhere between about 0.9 and 9.5 billion PBMCs. The study at large found these results: Pairwise subsampling indicated that sequencing depth was expected to affect the degree of clonotype sharing among donors. Incomplete sequencing was indicated by rarefaction of sorted-subset datasets, despite the large sequencing depth. The small number of donors limited the genetic and exposure-history diversity represented. Naive subsets generally had larger estimated clonotype richness than memory subsets. Sampling was limited to blood, and TCR repertoires in tissue likely differ from TCR repertoires in blood. Clonotypes shared by all four sorted-subset donors showed higher generation probabilities than non-shared clonotypes. Roughly 5% of naive CD4, 3.5% of naive CD8, about 2.5% of memory CD4, and over 0.35% of memory CD8 clonotypes were shared across a few donors.

What was sequenced was naive CD4+ T cells sorted from blood. Interpreted using the paper, the cell subset or site label stands for: CD45RA+ positively selected. This clonotype originated in a woman aged 25 to 39 in good health. The chain is assembled from TRBV11-2 and TRBJ1-4; TRBD1 is a possible D gene, resting on 5 matching bases. The CDR3 is CASRQIGTGNEKLFF. Read as DNA, the sequence is TGTGCCAGCAGACAAATAGGGACCGGGAATGAAAAACTGTTTTTT.